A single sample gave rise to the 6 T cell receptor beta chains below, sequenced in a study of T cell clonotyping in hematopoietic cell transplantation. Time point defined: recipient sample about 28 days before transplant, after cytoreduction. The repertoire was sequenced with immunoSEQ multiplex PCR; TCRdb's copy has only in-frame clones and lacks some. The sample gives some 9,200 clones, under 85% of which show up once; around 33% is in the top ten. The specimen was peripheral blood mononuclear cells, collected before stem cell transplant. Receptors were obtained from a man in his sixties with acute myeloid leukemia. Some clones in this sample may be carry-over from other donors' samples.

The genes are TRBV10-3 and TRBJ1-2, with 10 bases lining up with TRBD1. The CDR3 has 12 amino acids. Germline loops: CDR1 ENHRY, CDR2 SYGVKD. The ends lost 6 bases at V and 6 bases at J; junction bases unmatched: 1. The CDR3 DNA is TGTGCCATCAGCGGGACAGGGGATGGCTACACCTTC. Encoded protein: CAISGTGDGYTF.

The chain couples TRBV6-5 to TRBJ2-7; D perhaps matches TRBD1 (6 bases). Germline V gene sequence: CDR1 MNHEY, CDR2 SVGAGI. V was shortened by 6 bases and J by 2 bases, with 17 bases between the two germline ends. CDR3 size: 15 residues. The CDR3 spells CASSPPWTATYEQYF. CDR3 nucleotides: TGTGCCAGCAGCCCCCCCTGGACAGCCACCTACGAGCAGTACTTC.

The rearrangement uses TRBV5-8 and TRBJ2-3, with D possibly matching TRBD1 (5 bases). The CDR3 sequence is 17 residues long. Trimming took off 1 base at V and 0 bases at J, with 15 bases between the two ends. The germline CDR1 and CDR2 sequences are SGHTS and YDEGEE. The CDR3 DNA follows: TGTGCCAGCAGCTTGCGGCAGGGCATCGCTAGCACAGATACGCAGTATTTT. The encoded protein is CASSLRQGIASTDTQYF. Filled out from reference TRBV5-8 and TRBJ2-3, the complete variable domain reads EAGVTQSPTHLIKTRGQQATLRCSPISGHTSVYWYQQALGLGLQFLLWYDEGEERNRGNFPPRFSGRQFPNYSSELNVNALELEDSALYLCASSLRQGIASTDTQYFGPGTRLTVL.

Here the CDR3 reads CASSQAGTQETQYF. The CDR3 DNA is TGTGCCAGCAGCCAAGCCGGGACGCAAGAGACCCAGTACTTC. The rearrangement joins TRBV5-4 to TRBJ2-5; tentatively, D is TRBD1 or TRBD2 (5 bases each). The CDR3 covers 14 residues. The V gene's germline CDR1 is SGHNT and CDR2 YYREEE (reference sequence). V was cut by 4 bases and J by 2 bases, with 12 bases left in between.

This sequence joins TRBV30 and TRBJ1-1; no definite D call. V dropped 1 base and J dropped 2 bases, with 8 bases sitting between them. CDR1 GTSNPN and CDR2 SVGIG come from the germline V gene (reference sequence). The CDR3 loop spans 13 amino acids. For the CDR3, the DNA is TGTGCCTGGAGTGAAGGTTATAACACTGAAGCTTTCTTT. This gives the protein CAWSEGYNTEAFF.

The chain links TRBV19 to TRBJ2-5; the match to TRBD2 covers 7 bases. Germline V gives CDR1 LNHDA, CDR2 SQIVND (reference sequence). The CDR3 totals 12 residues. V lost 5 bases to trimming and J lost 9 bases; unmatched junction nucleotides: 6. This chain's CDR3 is CASSPLGGAQYF. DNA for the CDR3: TGTGCCAGTAGTCCCCTGGGGGGGGCCCAGTACTTC.